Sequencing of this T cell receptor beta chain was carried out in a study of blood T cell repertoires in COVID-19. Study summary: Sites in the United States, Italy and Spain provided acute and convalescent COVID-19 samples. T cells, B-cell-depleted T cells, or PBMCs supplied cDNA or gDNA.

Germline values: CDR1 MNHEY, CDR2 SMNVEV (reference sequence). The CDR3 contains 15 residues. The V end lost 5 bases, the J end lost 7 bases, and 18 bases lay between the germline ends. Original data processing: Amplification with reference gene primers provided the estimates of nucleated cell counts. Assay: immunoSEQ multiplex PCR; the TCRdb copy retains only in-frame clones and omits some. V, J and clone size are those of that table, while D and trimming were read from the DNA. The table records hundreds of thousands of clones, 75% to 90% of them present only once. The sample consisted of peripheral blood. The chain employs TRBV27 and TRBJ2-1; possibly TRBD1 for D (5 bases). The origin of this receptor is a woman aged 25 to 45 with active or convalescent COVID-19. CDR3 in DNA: TGTGCCAGCAGTAAGTACGAAAGGGGAAAGAATGAGCAGTTCTTC. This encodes CASSKYERGKNEQFF.